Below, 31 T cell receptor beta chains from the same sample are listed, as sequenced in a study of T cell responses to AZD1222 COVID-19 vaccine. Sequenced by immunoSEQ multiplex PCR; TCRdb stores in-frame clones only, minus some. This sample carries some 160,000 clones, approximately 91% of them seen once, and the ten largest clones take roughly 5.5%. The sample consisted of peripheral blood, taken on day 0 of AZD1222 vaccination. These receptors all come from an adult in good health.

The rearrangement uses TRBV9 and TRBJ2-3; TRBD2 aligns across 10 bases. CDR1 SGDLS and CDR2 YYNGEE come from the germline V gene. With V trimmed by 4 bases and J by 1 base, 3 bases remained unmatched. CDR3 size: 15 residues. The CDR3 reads CASSTGTSGTDTQYF. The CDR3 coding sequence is TGTGCCAGCAGCACCGGGACTAGCGGCACAGATACGCAGTATTTT.

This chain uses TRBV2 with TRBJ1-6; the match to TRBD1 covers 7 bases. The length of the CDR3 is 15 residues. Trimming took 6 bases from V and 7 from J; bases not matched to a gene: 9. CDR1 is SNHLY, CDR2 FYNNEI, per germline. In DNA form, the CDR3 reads TGTGCCAGCAGACCGACGACAGGGCCGAATTCACCCCTCCACTTT. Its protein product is CASRPTTGPNSPLHF.

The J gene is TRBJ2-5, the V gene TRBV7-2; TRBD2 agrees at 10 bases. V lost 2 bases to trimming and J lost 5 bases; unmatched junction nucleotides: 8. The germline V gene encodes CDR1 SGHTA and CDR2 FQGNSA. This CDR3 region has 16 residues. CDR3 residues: CASSLNLAGVPETQYF. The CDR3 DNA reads TGTGCCAGCAGCTTAAACCTAGCGGGAGTGCCTGAGACCCAGTACTTC.

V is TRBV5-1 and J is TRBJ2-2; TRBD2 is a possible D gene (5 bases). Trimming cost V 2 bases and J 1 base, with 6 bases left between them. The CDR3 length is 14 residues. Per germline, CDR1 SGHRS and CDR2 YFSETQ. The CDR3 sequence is CASSFRGNTGELFF. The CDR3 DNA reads TGCGCCAGCAGCTTCCGGGGGAACACCGGGGAGCTGTTTTTT.

CDR3 region: CATSRSGLAGEQYF. DNA for the CDR3: TGTGCCACCAGCAGATCCGGACTAGCAGGCGAGCAGTACTTC. The chain is built from TRBV15 and TRBJ2-7, with 8 nucleotides matching TRBD2. The CDR3 is 14 amino acids. Germline-derived CDR1 and CDR2 are LNHNV and YYDKDF (reference sequence). V trimming: 2 bases; J trimming: 6 bases; junction bases outside the gene matches: 6.

CDR3 coding DNA: TGTGCCAGTAGTGCTCTCCGTGGCAACACTGAAGCTTTCTTT. It translates to CASSALRGNTEAFF. This sequence joins TRBV19 and TRBJ1-1; D unresolved. CDR1 LNHDA and CDR2 SQIVND come from the germline V gene (reference sequence). V lost 5 bases and J lost 2, with 12 bases in between. The CDR3 spans 14 residues.

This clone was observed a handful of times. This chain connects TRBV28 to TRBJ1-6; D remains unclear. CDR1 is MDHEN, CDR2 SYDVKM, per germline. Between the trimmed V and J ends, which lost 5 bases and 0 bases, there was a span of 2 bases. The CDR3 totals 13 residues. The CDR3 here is CASSASYNSPLHF. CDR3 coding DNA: TGTGCCAGCAGTGCCTCCTATAATTCACCCCTCCACTTT.

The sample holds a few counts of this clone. The CDR3: CATSDSAPGQPGLVYNEQFF. As DNA, the CDR3 is TGTGCCACCAGTGATTCAGCGCCGGGTCAACCGGGACTAGTCTACAATGAGCAGTTCTTC. V gene TRBV24-1 combines with J gene TRBJ2-1, with 8 bases matching TRBD2. Trimming removed 2 bases from V and 3 bases from J; junction bases left unmatched: 17. The CDR3 length is 20 residues. CDR1 and CDR2 (germline): KGHDR, SFDVKD.

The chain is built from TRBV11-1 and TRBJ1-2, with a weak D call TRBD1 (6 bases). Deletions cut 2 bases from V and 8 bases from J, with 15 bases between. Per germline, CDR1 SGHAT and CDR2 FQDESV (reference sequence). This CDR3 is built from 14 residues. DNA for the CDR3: TGTGCCAGCAGCTTATCCCAGGGGAAGGCCGGCTACACCTTC. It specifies CASSLSQGKAGYTF.

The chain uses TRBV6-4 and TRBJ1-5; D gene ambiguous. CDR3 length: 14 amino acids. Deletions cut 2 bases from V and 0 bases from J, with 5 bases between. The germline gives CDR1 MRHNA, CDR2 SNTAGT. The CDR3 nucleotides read TGTGCCAGCAGTGACGGGAATAGCAATCAGCCCCAGCATTTT. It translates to CASSDGNSNQPQHF.

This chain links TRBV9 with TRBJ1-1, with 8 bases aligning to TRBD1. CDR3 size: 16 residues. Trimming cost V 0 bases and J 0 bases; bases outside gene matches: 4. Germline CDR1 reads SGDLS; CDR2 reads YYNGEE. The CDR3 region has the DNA TGTGCCAGCAGCGTAGGGCAGGGGGCGTTGAACACTGAAGCTTTCTTT. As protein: CASSVGQGALNTEAFF.

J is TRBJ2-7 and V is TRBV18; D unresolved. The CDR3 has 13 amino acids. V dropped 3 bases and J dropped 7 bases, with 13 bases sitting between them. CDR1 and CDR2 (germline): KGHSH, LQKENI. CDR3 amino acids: CASSPAPDSEQYF. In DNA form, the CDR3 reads TGTGCCAGCTCACCGGCTCCAGATAGTGAGCAGTACTTC.

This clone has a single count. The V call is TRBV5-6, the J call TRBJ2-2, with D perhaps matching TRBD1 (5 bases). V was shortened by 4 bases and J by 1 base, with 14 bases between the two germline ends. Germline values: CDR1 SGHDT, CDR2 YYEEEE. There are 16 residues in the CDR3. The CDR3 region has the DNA TGTGCCAGCAGCGTGCCCGGGCAGGGGAACACCGGGGAGCTGTTTTTT. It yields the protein CASSVPGQGNTGELFF.

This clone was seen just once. Here the CDR3 reads CASSSRAMGTEAFF. For the CDR3, the DNA is TGTGCCAGCAGTTCTCGGGCGATGGGCACTGAAGCTTTCTTT. This sequence joins TRBV28 and TRBJ1-1; no reliable D call. Trimming shortened V by 4 bases and J by 4 bases, and 13 bases separated the two germline ends. Germline V gene lookup returns CDR1 MDHEN and CDR2 SYDVKM. The CDR3 has 14 amino acids.

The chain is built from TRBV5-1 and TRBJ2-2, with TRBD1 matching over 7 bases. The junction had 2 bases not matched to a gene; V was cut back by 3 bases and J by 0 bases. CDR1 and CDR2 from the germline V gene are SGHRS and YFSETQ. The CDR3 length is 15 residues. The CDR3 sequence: CASSWDRPNTGELFF. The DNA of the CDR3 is TGCGCCAGCAGCTGGGACAGACCGAACACCGGGGAGCTGTTTTTT.

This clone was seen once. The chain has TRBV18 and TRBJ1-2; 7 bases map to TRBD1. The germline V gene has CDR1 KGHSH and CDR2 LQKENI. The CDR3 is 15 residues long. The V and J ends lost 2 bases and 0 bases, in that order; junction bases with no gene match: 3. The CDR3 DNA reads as TGTGCCAGCTCACCAGGGGGACAGACTAACTATGGCTACACCTTC. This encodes CASSPGGQTNYGYTF.

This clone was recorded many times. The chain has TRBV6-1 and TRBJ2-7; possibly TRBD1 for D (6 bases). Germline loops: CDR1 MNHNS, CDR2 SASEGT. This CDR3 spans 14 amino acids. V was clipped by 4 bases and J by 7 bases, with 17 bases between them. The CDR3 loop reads CASSGGPDRGEQYF. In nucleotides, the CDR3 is TGTGCCAGCAGTGGAGGACCCGATAGGGGGGAGCAGTACTTC.

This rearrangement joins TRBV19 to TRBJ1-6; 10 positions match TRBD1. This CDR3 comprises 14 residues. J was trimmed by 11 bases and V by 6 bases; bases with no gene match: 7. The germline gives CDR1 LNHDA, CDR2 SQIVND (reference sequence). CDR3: CASRLRDRGPPLHF. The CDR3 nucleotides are TGTGCCAGTAGGCTACGGGACAGGGGTCCACCCCTCCACTTT. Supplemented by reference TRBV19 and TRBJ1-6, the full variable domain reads DGGITQSPKYLFRKEGQNVTLSCEQNLNHDAMYWYRQDPGQGLRLIYYSQIVNDFQKGDIAEGYSVSREKKESFPLTVTSAQKNPTAFYLCASRLRDRGPPLHFGNGTRLTVT.

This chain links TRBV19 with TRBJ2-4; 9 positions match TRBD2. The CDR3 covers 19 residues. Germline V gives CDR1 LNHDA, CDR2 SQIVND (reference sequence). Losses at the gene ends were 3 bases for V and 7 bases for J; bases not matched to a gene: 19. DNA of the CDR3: TGTGCCAGTAGTATCTTTAGCGGGAGTGGTCTTATGCAATGGAACATTCAGTACTTC. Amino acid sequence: CASSIFSGSGLMQWNIQYF.

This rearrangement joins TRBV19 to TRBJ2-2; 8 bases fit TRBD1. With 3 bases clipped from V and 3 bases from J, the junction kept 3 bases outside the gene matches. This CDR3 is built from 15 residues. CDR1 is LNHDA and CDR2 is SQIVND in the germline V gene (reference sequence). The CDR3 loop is CASSIVRGHTGELFF. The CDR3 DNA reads TGTGCCAGTAGTATCGTCAGGGGGCACACCGGGGAGCTGTTTTTT.

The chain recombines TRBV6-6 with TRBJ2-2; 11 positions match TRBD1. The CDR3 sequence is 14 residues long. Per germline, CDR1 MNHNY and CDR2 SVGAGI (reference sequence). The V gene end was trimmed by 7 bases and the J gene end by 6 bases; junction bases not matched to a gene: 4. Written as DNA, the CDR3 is TGTGCCAGCACTCGGACAGGGGGCTCCGGGGAGCTGTTTTTT. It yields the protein CASTRTGGSGELFF.

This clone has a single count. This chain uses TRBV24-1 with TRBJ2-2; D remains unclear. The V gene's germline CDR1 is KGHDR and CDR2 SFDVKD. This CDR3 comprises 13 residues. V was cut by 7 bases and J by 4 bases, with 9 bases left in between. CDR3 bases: TGTGCCACCAGCCCGGAAGCCACCGGGGAGCTGTTTTTT. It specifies CATSPEATGELFF.

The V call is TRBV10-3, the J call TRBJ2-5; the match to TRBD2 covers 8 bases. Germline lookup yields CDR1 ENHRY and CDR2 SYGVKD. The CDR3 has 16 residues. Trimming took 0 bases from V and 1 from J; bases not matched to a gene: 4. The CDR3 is CAISESGSGVQETQYF. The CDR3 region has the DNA TGTGCCATCAGTGAGTCGGGTAGCGGGGTCCAAGAGACCCAGTACTTC.

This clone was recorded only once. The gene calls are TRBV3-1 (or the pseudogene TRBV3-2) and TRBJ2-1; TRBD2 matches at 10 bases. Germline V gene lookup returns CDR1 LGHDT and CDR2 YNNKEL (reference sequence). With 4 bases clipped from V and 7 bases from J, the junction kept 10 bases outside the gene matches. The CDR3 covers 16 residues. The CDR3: CASSRPRGLALNEQFF. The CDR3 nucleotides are TGTGCCAGCAGCCGTCCCAGGGGACTAGCGTTAAATGAGCAGTTCTTC.

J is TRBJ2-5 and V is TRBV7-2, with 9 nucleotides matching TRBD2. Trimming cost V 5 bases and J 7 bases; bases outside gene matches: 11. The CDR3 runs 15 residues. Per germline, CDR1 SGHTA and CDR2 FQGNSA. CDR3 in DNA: TGTGCCAGCAGCCTCCTGGGACTAGCCAAGGGGACCCAGTACTTC. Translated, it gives CASSLLGLAKGTQYF.

The CDR3 spells CASSLRTFLGQETQYF. CDR3 DNA: TGTGCCAGCAGTTTAAGGACGTTTTTGGGGCAAGAGACCCAGTACTTC. The V gene is TRBV28, the J gene TRBJ2-5; D unresolved. Per germline, CDR1 MDHEN and CDR2 SYDVKM. The CDR3 is 16 amino acids. V was pared by 2 bases and J by 2 bases, with 15 bases between.

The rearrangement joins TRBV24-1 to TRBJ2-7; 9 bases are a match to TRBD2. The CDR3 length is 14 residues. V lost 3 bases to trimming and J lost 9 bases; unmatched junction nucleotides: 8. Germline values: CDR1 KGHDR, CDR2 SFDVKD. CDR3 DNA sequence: TGTGCCACCAGTGATGAATACGCGGGAGGGCCGCAGTACTTC. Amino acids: CATSDEYAGGPQYF.

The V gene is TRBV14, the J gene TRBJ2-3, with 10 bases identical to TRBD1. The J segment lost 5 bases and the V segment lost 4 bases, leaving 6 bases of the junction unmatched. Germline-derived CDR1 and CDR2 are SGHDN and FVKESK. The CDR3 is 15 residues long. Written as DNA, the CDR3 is TGTGCCAGCAGCCTAGACAGGGGGCTGGTAGATACGCAGTATTTT. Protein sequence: CASSLDRGLVDTQYF.

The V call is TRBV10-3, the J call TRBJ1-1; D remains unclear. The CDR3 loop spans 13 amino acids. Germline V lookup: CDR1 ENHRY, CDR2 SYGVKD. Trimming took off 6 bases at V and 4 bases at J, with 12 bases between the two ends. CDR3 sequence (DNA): TGTGCCATCAGGGGCGCATCAGGCACTGAAGCTTTCTTT. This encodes CAIRGASGTEAFF.

The chain's CDR3 is CASSYAGGGYGYTF. CDR3 sequence (DNA): TGTGCCAGCAGTTACGCAGGGGGGGGTTATGGCTACACCTTC. The chain combines TRBV6-5 with TRBJ1-2; 7 nucleotides align to TRBD1. The CDR3 runs to 14 residues. Losses at the gene ends were 2 bases for V and 5 bases for J; bases not matched to a gene: 5. The V gene's germline CDR1 is MNHEY and CDR2 SVGAGI.

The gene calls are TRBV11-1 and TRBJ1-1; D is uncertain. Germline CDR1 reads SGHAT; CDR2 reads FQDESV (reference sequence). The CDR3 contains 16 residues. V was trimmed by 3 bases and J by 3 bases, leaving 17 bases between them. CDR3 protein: CASSFSSSGLYTEAFF. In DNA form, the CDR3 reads TGTGCCAGCAGCTTCTCCTCTTCCGGACTTTACACTGAAGCTTTCTTT.